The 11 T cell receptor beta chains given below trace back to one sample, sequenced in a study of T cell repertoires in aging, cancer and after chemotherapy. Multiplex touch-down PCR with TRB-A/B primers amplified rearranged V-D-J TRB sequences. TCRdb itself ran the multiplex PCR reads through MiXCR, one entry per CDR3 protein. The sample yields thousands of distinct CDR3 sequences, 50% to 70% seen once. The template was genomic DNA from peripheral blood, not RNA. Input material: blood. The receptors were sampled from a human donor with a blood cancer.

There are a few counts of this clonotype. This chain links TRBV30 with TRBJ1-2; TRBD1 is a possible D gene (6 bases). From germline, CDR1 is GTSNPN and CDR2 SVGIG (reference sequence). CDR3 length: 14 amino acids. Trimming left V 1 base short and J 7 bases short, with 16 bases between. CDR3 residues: CAWSEGGIGGGYTF. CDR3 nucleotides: TGTGCCTGGAGTGAGGGGGGGATCGGGGGTGGCTACACCTTC.

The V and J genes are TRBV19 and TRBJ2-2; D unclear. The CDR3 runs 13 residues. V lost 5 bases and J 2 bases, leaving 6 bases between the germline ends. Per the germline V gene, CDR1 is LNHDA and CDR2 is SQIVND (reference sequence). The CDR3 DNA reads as TGTGCCAGTAGTGAAGCCAACACCGGGGAGCTGTTTTTT. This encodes CASSEANTGELFF.

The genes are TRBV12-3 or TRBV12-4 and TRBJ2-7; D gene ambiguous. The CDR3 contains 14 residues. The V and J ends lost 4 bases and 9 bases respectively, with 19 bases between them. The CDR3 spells CASSSEPSAIGQYF. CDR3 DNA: TGTGCCAGCAGTTCCGAGCCCTCGGCGATAGGGCAGTACTTC.

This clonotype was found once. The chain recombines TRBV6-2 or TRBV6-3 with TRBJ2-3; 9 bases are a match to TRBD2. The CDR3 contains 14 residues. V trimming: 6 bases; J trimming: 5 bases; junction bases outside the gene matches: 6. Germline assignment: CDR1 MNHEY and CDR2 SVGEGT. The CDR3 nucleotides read TGTGCCAGCAGCCGACTAGCGGACAGAGATACGCAGTATTTT. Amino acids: CASSRLADRDTQYF.

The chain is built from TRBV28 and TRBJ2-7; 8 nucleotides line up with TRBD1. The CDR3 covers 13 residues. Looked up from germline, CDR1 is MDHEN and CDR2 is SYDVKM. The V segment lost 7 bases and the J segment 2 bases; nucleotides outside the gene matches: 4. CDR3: CASTTGGTYEQYF. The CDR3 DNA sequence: TGTGCCAGCACCACAGGGGGTACCTACGAGCAGTACTTC.

CDR3 in amino acids: CAWKGVGTEAFF. The DNA of the CDR3 is TGTGCCTGGAAGGGGGTCGGGACTGAAGCTTTCTTT. The V gene is TRBV30, the J gene TRBJ1-1, with D possibly matching TRBD1 (6 bases). Germline V gene lookup returns CDR1 GTSNPN and CDR2 SVGIG (reference sequence). V was pared by 4 bases and J by 5 bases, with 11 bases between. The CDR3 extends over 12 amino acids.

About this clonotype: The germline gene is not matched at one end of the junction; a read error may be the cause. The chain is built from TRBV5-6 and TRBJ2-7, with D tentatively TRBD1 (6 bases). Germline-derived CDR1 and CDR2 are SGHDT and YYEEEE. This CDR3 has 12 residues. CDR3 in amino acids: CASSSGQLNWDF. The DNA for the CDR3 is TGTGCCAGCAGCTCCGGACAGCTTAACTGGGACTTC.

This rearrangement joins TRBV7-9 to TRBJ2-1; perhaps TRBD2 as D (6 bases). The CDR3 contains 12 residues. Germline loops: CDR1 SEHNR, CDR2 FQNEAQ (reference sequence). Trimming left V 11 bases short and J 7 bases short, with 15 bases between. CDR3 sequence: CAAGRGLNEQFF. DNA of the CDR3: TGTGCCGCGGGGCGGGGACTGAATGAGCAGTTCTTC.

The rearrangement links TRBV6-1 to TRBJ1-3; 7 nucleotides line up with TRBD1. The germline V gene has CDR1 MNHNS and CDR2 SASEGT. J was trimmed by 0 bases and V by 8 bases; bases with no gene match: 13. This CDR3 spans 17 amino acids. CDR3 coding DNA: TGTGCCAGCGGGGAGAGACAGGGAATATCCTCTGGAAACACCATATATTTT. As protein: CASGERQGISSGNTIYF.

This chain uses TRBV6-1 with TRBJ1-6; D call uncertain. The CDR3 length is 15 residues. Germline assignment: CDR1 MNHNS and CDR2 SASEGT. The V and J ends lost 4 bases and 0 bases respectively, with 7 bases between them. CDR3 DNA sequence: TGTGCCAGCAGTGTGGAGGGCTCCTATAATTCACCCCTCCACTTT. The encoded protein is CASSVEGSYNSPLHF.

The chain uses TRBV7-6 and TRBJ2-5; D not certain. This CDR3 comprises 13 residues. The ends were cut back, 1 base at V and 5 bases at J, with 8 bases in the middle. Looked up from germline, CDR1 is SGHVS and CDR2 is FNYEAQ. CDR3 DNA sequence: TGTGCCAGCAGCTTAGGATCTTCGGAGACCCAGTACTTC. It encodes CASSLGSSETQYF.